Presented here are 25 T cell receptor beta chains from one specimen sequenced in a study of shared clonotypes between healthy human individuals. Data came from immunoSEQ multiplex PCR; TCRdb stores just in-frame clones and leaves some out. The sample includes 1.5 million to 1.9 million clones, approximately 98% of them seen just once. The specimen was naive CD4+ T cells sorted from blood. Subset specified: CD45RA+ positively selected. These TCRs come from a man under 40 in good health.

The chain employs TRBV2 and TRBJ2-7; 8 bases are a match to TRBD1. The CDR3 contains 14 residues. In germline, CDR1 is SNHLY, CDR2 FYNNEI. V shed 7 bases, J shed 3 bases, and the junction held 8 bases outside the gene matches. As DNA, the CDR3 is TGTGCCAGCACCGACCGGACAGGGAACTACGAGCAGTACTTC. As protein: CASTDRTGNYEQYF. The full variable domain, rest sourced from reference TRBV2 and TRBJ2-7, is EPEVTQTPSHQVTQMGQEVILRCVPISNHLYFYWYRQILGQKVEFLVSFYNNEISEKSEIFDDQFSVERPDGSNFTLKIRSTKLEDSAMYFCASTDRTGNYEQYFGPGTRLTVT.

The chain employs TRBV7-3 and TRBJ2-1; 8 positions match TRBD2. Trimming took 2 bases from V and 5 from J; bases not matched to a gene: 8. This CDR3 is 16 amino acids long. Germline CDR1 and CDR2: SGHTA and FQGTGA. CDR3 sequence reads: CASSLAGTSLNNEQFF. The CDR3 nucleotides are TGTGCCAGCAGCTTAGCTGGGACTAGTCTAAACAATGAGCAGTTCTTC. The full variable domain, completed using reference TRBV7-3 and TRBJ2-1, is GAGVSQTPSNKVTEKGKYVELRCDPISGHTALYWYRQSLGQGPEFLIYFQGTGAADDSGLPNDRFFAVRPEGSVSTLKIQRTERGDSAVYLCASSLAGTSLNNEQFFGPGTRLTVL.

A note on this clone: The sample contains more than one DNA sequence encoding this CDR3. This chain joins TRBV15 and TRBJ2-3; no clear D. CDR3 length: 11 residues. Germline V gene lookup returns CDR1 LNHNV and CDR2 YYDKDF (reference sequence). Trimming stripped 1 base from V and 6 bases from J, with 2 bases between. The DNA of the CDR3 is TGTGCCACCAGCAGAGTCGATACGCAGTATTTT. This translates into CATSRVDTQYF.

V and J are TRBV6-1 and TRBJ1-1; D is perhaps TRBD1 (6 bases). CDR1 is MNHNS and CDR2 is SASEGT in the germline V gene. V lost 6 bases, J lost 1 base, and 15 bases lay in between. This CDR3 is built from 15 residues. CDR3 nucleotide sequence: TGTGCCAGCAGGTTCCAGGGGTTCGCGAACACTGAAGCTTTCTTT. This codes for CASRFQGFANTEAFF.

The chain couples TRBV18 to TRBJ2-5, with a possible D match to TRBD2 (5 bases). There are 14 residues in the CDR3. Per germline, CDR1 KGHSH and CDR2 LQKENI. V was clipped by 3 bases and J by 5 bases, with 13 bases between them. The CDR3 protein is CASSPEGTGETQYF. Here the CDR3 DNA reads TGTGCCAGCTCACCCGAGGGAACGGGGGAGACCCAGTACTTC. The entire variable domain, with the rest obtained from reference TRBV18 and TRBJ2-5, is as follows: NAGVMQNPRHLVRRRGQEARLRCSPMKGHSHVYWYRQLPEEGLKFMVYLQKENIIDESGMPKERFSAEFPKEGPSILRIQQVVRGDSAAYFCASSPEGTGETQYFGPGTRLLVL.

The chain joins TRBV4-1 to TRBJ2-5; 7 bases agree with TRBD1. With V trimmed by 4 bases and J by 2 bases, 13 bases remained unmatched. Germline lookup yields CDR1 MGHRA and CDR2 YSYEKL. CDR3 length equals 17 residues. The CDR3 sequence: CASSRPPGTEKQETQYF. CDR3 bases: TGCGCCAGCAGCCGGCCCCCCGGGACAGAGAAACAAGAGACCCAGTACTTC.

The chain uses TRBV19 and TRBJ2-7; D unresolved. The V end lost 1 base, the J end lost 0 bases, and 7 bases lay between the germline ends. Germline V gene data show CDR1 as LNHDA and CDR2 as SQIVND (reference sequence). This CDR3 comprises 14 residues. Written as DNA, the CDR3 is TGTGCCAGTAGTATAGTTGTGGCCTCCTACGAGCAGTACTTC. Encoded protein: CASSIVVASYEQYF.

Details on this clone: Other DNA sequences in this sample translate to the same CDR3. This chain uses TRBV7-9 with TRBJ1-2; no reliable D call. The CDR3 runs 13 residues. V lost 0 bases and J lost 6, with 8 bases in between. Germline V gene lookup returns CDR1 SEHNR and CDR2 FQNEAQ (reference sequence). The CDR3 loop reads CASSLAPGNGYTF. The CDR3 DNA is TGTGCCAGCAGCTTAGCGCCCGGGAATGGCTACACCTTC.

This clone was detected only once. V and J are TRBV6-1 and TRBJ1-3; D gene unclear. The CDR3 covers 15 residues. V gave up 11 bases and J gave up 4 bases, with 21 bases separating them. Germline V lookup: CDR1 MNHNS, CDR2 SASEGT. DNA for the CDR3: TGTGCCTCCCGCCGTTCGGGAATCGGAGGAAACACCATATATTTT. Encoded protein: CASRRSGIGGNTIYF.

CDR3 in amino acids: CASSQDGRGREVGELFF. CDR3 in DNA: TGCGCCAGCAGCCAAGATGGTCGCGGGCGGGAGGTCGGGGAGCTGTTTTTT. The chain combines TRBV4-1 with TRBJ2-2; 8 nucleotides line up with TRBD2. Trimming took 0 bases from V and 7 from J; bases not matched to a gene: 10. Germline V gives CDR1 MGHRA, CDR2 YSYEKL. The CDR3 runs to 17 residues.

This clone appeared once. The chain combines TRBV6-5 with TRBJ2-1, with 8 bases that match TRBD1. Germline values: CDR1 MNHEY, CDR2 SVGAGI. J lost 8 bases, V lost 0 bases, and 6 bases had no gene match. This CDR3 is 15 amino acids long. The DNA for the CDR3 is TGTGCCAGCAGTTACTCGTCCGGACAGGGACATGAGCAGTTCTTC. It codes for CASSYSSGQGHEQFF.

The gene calls are TRBV9 and TRBJ2-2, with D possibly being TRBD1 (5 bases). Germline CDR1 and CDR2: SGDLS and YYNGEE. CDR3 length: 14 amino acids. V was pared by 7 bases and J by 2 bases, with 12 bases between. In DNA form, the CDR3 reads TGTGCCAGCCAGACCAGGGCTAACACCGGGGAGCTGTTTTTT. It codes for CASQTRANTGELFF.

The V gene is TRBV27, the J gene TRBJ2-6; D is unclear. The ends were cut back, 6 bases at V and 0 bases at J, with 6 bases in the middle. The CDR3 covers 14 residues. Germline V gene data show CDR1 as MNHEY and CDR2 as SMNVEV (reference sequence). CDR3 protein: CASRVPSGANVLTF. Written as DNA, the CDR3 is TGTGCCAGCAGGGTCCCCTCTGGGGCCAACGTCCTGACTTTC. Using reference TRBV27 and TRBJ2-6 for the parts outside the CDR3, the full variable domain is EAQVTQNPRYLITVTGKKLTVTCSQNMNHEYMSWYRQDPGLGLRQIYYSMNVEVTDKGDVPEGYKVSRKEKRNFPLILESPSPNQTSLYFCASRVPSGANVLTFGAGSRLTVL.

The chain couples TRBV5-1 to TRBJ2-6; D may be TRBD2 (7 bases). Germline values: CDR1 SGHRS, CDR2 YFSETQ. The CDR3 spans 16 residues. V was clipped by 7 bases and J by 0 bases, with 14 bases between them. The CDR3 spells CASGGALSSGANVLTF. DNA of the CDR3: TGCGCCAGCGGGGGGGCCCTCAGCTCTGGGGCCAACGTCCTGACTTTC.

This rearrangement joins TRBV5-1 to TRBJ2-1; TRBD1 aligns across 7 bases. V lost 6 bases to trimming and J lost 8 bases; unmatched junction nucleotides: 14. This CDR3 comprises 15 residues. CDR1 and CDR2 from the germline V gene are SGHRS and YFSETQ. The CDR3 spells CASTPGTVLLDEQFF. Written as DNA, the CDR3 is TGCGCCAGCACCCCCGGGACAGTCCTGCTGGATGAGCAGTTCTTC. Complete variable domain (other parts from reference TRBV5-1 and TRBJ2-1): KAGVTQTPRYLIKTRGQQVTLSCSPISGHRSVSWYQQTPGQGLQFLFEYFSETQRNKGNFPGRFSGRQFSNSRSEMNVSTLELGDSALYLCASTPGTVLLDEQFFGPGTRLTVL.

The chain uses TRBV11-2 and TRBJ2-3; 9 bases agree with TRBD1. The CDR3 runs to 15 residues. Germline loops: CDR1 SGHAT, CDR2 FQNNGV. Trimming at V came to 5 bases and at J to 3 bases, leaving 6 bases not matched to a gene. DNA for the CDR3: TGTGCCAGCAGCACCGGACAGGGGTGGACAGATACGCAGTATTTT. Translation gives CASSTGQGWTDTQYF.

This rearrangement joins TRBV30 to TRBJ1-1; D not resolved. The V end lost 0 bases, the J end lost 5 bases, and 10 bases lay between the germline ends. The V gene's germline CDR1 is GTSNPN and CDR2 SVGIG (reference sequence). The CDR3 totals 13 residues. DNA for the CDR3: TGTGCCTGGAGTGTTGCCCCGGGGACTGAAGCTTTCTTT. This gives the protein CAWSVAPGTEAFF.

Of note for this clone: The sample contains more than one DNA sequence encoding this CDR3. The chain combines TRBV18 with TRBJ1-1, with 11 bases aligning to TRBD1. This CDR3 region has 14 residues. Germline assignment: CDR1 KGHSH and CDR2 LQKENI. V gave up 3 bases and J gave up 7 bases; unmatched junction bases: 4. The CDR3 DNA is TGTGCCAGCTCACCGGACAGGGGGCTGGGTGAAGCTTTCTTT. Translated: CASSPDRGLGEAFF.

This chain joins TRBV2 and TRBJ1-3; no clear D gene. The CDR3 length is 14 residues. Trimming cost V 8 bases and J 0 bases, with 11 bases left between them. Germline-derived CDR1 and CDR2 are SNHLY and FYNNEI. The CDR3 DNA is TGTGCCAGCTGGCGGGGAATCTCTGGAAACACCATATATTTT. It is translated as CASWRGISGNTIYF.

This chain joins TRBV5-4 and TRBJ1-3; D unclear. V was shortened by 0 bases and J by 0 bases, with 7 bases between the two germline ends. This CDR3 has 15 residues. Germline assignment: CDR1 SGHNT and CDR2 YYREEE (reference sequence). The CDR3 DNA is TGTGCCAGCAGCTTGGACACTCTCTCTGGAAACACCATATATTTT. Its protein product is CASSLDTLSGNTIYF.

The chain is built from TRBV5-5 and TRBJ1-1; D not resolved. This CDR3 region has 15 residues. V was trimmed by 4 bases and J by 5 bases, leaving 18 bases between them. The germline gives CDR1 SGHKS, CDR2 YYEKEE (reference sequence). DNA of the CDR3: TGTGCCAGCAGCCTGAAGGACCTGGAGACAACTGAAGCTTTCTTT. Translated, it gives CASSLKDLETTEAFF.

Of note for this clone: An end of the junction differs from the germline gene, which may be a read error. The chain links TRBV7-7 to TRBJ1-5, with D unresolved. The CDR3 totals 13 residues. Germline V lookup: CDR1 SSHAT, CDR2 FNYEAQ (reference sequence). This chain's CDR3 is CASSAGVRQPQHF. CDR3 coding DNA: TGTGCTAGCAGCGCCGGGGTGAGGCAGCCCCAGCATTTT.

The J gene is TRBJ2-7, the V gene TRBV5-6; D uncertain. Trimming took off 1 base at V and 8 bases at J, with 13 bases between the two ends. CDR3 length: 13 amino acids. Germline lookup yields CDR1 SGHDT and CDR2 YYEEEE. The CDR3 protein is CASSLSGPSQQYF. The CDR3 DNA reads TGTGCCAGCAGCTTGAGTGGACCTTCTCAGCAGTACTTC.

In its sample, this clone was seen once. The chain has TRBV27 and TRBJ2-3; D is possibly TRBD1 (6 bases). Germline lookup yields CDR1 MNHEY and CDR2 SMNVEV (reference sequence). V lost 5 bases to trimming and J lost 4 bases, with 19 bases between them. This CDR3 has 16 residues. The chain's CDR3 is CASSRRQAPSPDTQYF. As DNA, the CDR3 is TGTGCCAGCAGTCGCCGACAGGCCCCCAGCCCAGATACGCAGTATTTT.

This clone was found once. The V and J genes are TRBV5-8 and TRBJ1-1; D is perhaps TRBD1 (5 bases). The CDR3 has 13 residues. V was cut by 4 bases and J by 4 bases, with 11 bases left in between. CDR1 and CDR2 (germline): SGHTS, YDEGEE. The CDR3 DNA reads as TGTGCCAGCAGCACAACAGGTGGCACTGAAGCTTTCTTT. It codes for CASSTTGGTEAFF.